This T cell receptor beta chain was sequenced for a study of T cell responses to AZD1222 COVID-19 vaccine. Whole-study results and caveats: Spike-wide vaccine-associated CD4 TCRs dominated at 160-218 and 743-854. White British donors predominated, females outnumbered males, and clonal diversity was possibly underestimated. Recipients of two AZD1222 doses showed rising Spike-specific TCR breadth and depth. At baseline, seropositivity was found in only a handful of AZD1222 recipients.

Of note for this clone: Its target is unknown.

TCRdb's table, derived via immunoSEQ multiplex PCR, lists solely in-frame clones and lacks some. The sample has roughly 120,000 clones; approximately 86% are singletons. The CDR3 is 16 residues long. Losses at the gene ends were 5 bases for V and 7 bases for J; bases not matched to a gene: 17. Germline V gene data show CDR1 as SGHAT and CDR2 as FQNNGV. The TCR originated in an adult who received the AZD1222 COVID-19 vaccine. The rearrangement joins TRBV11-2 to TRBJ2-7; 7 bases line up with TRBD1. Sequenced here: peripheral blood, sampled 28 days after the second AZD1222 dose. The CDR3 reads CASSPTGAGGLGEQYF. The DNA for the CDR3 is TGTGCCAGCAGCCCAACCGGGGCAGGGGGTTTAGGGGAGCAGTACTTC.